The rows below give T cell receptor beta chains drawn from one sample of a study of blood T cell repertoires in COVID-19. Profiling relied on immunoSEQ multiplex PCR, and the TCRdb table lists in-frame clones only, not all of them. Here the sample spans about 170,000 clones, 65% to 90% being singletons. Sequences were obtained from peripheral blood. These TCRs come from a middle-aged woman with COVID-19, enrolled during active disease. Both conserved end residues are part of each CDR3. A D gene is named only where the DNA matches it firmly. Only some rows state a clone size, as once, few, many or a class for expanded clones.

>TRBV14|TRBD1|TRBJ1-1|16|-
TGTGCCAGCAGCGCCGTGACAGGGCGGTTTAACACTGAAGCTTTCTTT
CASSAVTGRFNTEAFF
>TRBV6-5|TRBD2|TRBJ2-3|14|many
TGTGCCAGTGAGGGACTAGGGGGCACAGATACGCAGTATTTT
CASEGLGGTDTQYF
>TRBV19|TRBD1|TRBJ2-2|16|-
TGTGCCAGTAGTATTTTCGGGACAGGGAACACCGGGGAGCTGTTTTTT
CASSIFGTGNTGELFF
>TRBV19|TRBD2|TRBJ2-2|15|-
TGTGCCAGTAGCCAGCAAGGACTAGCAAACGGGGAGCTGTTTTTT
CASSQQGLANGELFF
>TRBV18|TRBD2|TRBJ2-3|15|-
TGTGCCAGCTCACTCGGAGCGGGAGGCACAGATACGCAGTATTTT
CASSLGAGGTDTQYF
>TRBV5-6|TRBD1|TRBJ1-4|15|-
TGTGCCAGCAATCGCTGGGGACAGGGACGAGAAAAACTGTTTTTT
CASNRWGQGREKLFF
>TRBV18|-|TRBJ1-3|16|-
TGTGCCAGCTCACCATCGAGGACAATAAATGGAAACACCATATATTTT
CASSPSRTINGNTIYF
>TRBV30|-|TRBJ1-1|14|-
TGTGCTACGAACAGGGAATTGGTGAACACTGAAGCTTTCTTT
CATNRELVNTEAFF
>TRBV5-1|-|TRBJ1-1|14|-
TGCGCCAGCAGCCAAACAGTAGGGGGGGCTGAAGCTTTCTTT
CASSQTVGGAEAFF
>TRBV3-1/TRBV3-2|-|TRBJ2-2|14|-
TGTGCCAGCAGCCAAGGTATCTACACCGGGGAGCTGTTTTTT
CASSQGIYTGELFF
>TRBV7-9|TRBD2|TRBJ2-3|18|-
TGTGCCAGCAGCCCTAGGGGCACTAGCGCTTATTTACCAGATACGCAGTATTTT
CASSPRGTSAYLPDTQYF
>TRBV13|-|TRBJ2-3|19|-
TGTGCCAGCAGCCCCAGCGTCGGACAGCCTCAATCTAGCACAGATACGCAGTATTTT
CASSPSVGQPQSSTDTQYF
>TRBV28|TRBD1|TRBJ2-3|14|once
TGTGCCAGCAAAGGGGACAGTTTTAGAGATACGCAGTATTTT
CASKGDSFRDTQYF
>TRBV5-1|-|TRBJ1-4|17|-
TGCGCCAGCAGCTTGGACGGGACACTTTTTCCTGGGGGAAAACTGTTTTTT
CASSLDGTLFPGGKLFF
>TRBV6-5|-|TRBJ1-5|15|-
TGTGCCAGCAGTCGACAGCCATATAGCAATCAGCCCCAGCATTTT
CASSRQPYSNQPQHF
>TRBV2|TRBD1|TRBJ1-4|14|-
TGTGCCAGCAGACCGACGACAGGGGGAGTTGCACTGTTTTTT
CASRPTTGGVALFF
>TRBV7-8|-|TRBJ1-5|15|-
TGTGCCAGCAGCTTACTAGGGGGACAAGGTCAGCCCCAGCATTTT
CASSLLGGQGQPQHF
>TRBV19|TRBD2|TRBJ2-2|16|-
TGTGCCAGTAGTATAGATCCCAGCGGGAGCTCCGGGGAGCTGTTTTTT
CASSIDPSGSSGELFF
>TRBV6-6|-|TRBJ1-2|12|-
TGTGCCGCTGGGGGGGACTTCTATGGCTACACCTTC
CAAGGDFYGYTF
>TRBV3-1/TRBV3-2|-|TRBJ2-1|14|-
TGTGCCAGCAGCCAAGTATTGGGGGCTAATGAGCAGTTCTTC
CASSQVLGANEQFF
>TRBV30|-|TRBJ2-2|13|-
TGTGCCTGGAAGGGACAAGACACCGGGGAGCTGTTTTTT
CAWKGQDTGELFF
>TRBV10-2|-|TRBJ2-2|16|-
TGCGCCAGCAGTGAGTACGGGACACCGGACACCGGGGAGCTGTTTTTT
CASSEYGTPDTGELFF
>TRBV27|-|TRBJ2-1|12|-
TGTGCCAGCGCGTCGTCCTACAATGAGCAGTTCTTC
CASASSYNEQFF
>TRBV2|TRBD1|TRBJ1-2|15|-
TGTGCCAGCAGTTATCAGGGACAGGGTAACTATGGCTACACCTTC
CASSYQGQGNYGYTF
>TRBV2|TRBD1|TRBJ1-1|13|-
TGTGCCAGCAGTGAAGTGCGCGGACAGGGGGCTTTCTTT
CASSEVRGQGAFF
>TRBV5-1|-|TRBJ2-1|11|few
TGCGCCAGCAGCCAGGACAGTGAGCAGTTCTTC
CASSQDSEQFF
>TRBV6-5|-|TRBJ1-4|15|-
TGTGCCAGCAGGGCCTTCAGGGCTGCTAATGAAAAACTGTTTTTT
CASRAFRAANEKLFF
>TRBV28|-|TRBJ1-5|13|-
TGTGCCAGCAGCCCAGGAGGTGGTCAGCCCCAGCATTTT
CASSPGGGQPQHF
>TRBV18|-|TRBJ2-5|14|-
TGTGCCAGCTCACGGGTACGGACTCAAGAGACCCAGTACTTC
CASSRVRTQETQYF
>TRBV29-1|-|TRBJ2-1|13|-
TGCAGCGTTGCTAGCGCTGTGTACAATGAGCAGTTCTTC
CSVASAVYNEQFF
>TRBV7-3|TRBD2|TRBJ2-1|17|-
TGTGCCAGCAGCCTCCTAGCGGGAGGCCACCCCTACAATGAGCAGTTCTTC
CASSLLAGGHPYNEQFF
>TRBV7-3|-|TRBJ1-1|14|-
TGTGCCAGCAGCTTAGGGGGAGGTAACACTGAAGCTTTCTTT
CASSLGGGNTEAFF
>TRBV3-1/TRBV3-2|-|TRBJ2-3|16|-
TGTGCCAGCAGCCAAGATCCGGGGTTTACTAGAGATACGCAGTATTTT
CASSQDPGFTRDTQYF
>TRBV15|TRBD2|TRBJ2-3|17|-
TGTGCCACCAGGGGGACTAGCGGGATATTGAGCACAGATACGCAGTATTTT
CATRGTSGILSTDTQYF
>TRBV27|-|TRBJ2-7|13|-
TGTGCCAGCAGTTTCTGGACTGGCTACGAGCAGTACTTC
CASSFWTGYEQYF
>TRBV11-2|-|TRBJ2-2|16|-
TGTGCCAGCAGCTTAGACGAAGGGGTTAACACCGGGGAGCTGTTTTTT
CASSLDEGVNTGELFF
>TRBV14|-|TRBJ1-6|15|-
TGTGCCAGCAGCCAAGGTCAGGGCGGAAATTCACCCCTCCACTTT
CASSQGQGGNSPLHF
>TRBV7-3|-|TRBJ2-2|14|-
TGTGCCAGCAGACCGCCCGGTGATTCTGGGGAGCTGTTTTTT
CASRPPGDSGELFF
>TRBV3-1/TRBV3-2|TRBD1|TRBJ1-1|15|-
TGTGCCAGCAGCCAATCTGACAGGGTCGACACTGAAGCTTTCTTT
CASSQSDRVDTEAFF
>TRBV4-2|-|TRBJ1-5|17|-
TGTGCCAGCAGCCAAGATCTTGTGGGGGCACGAAATCAGCCCCAGCATTTT
CASSQDLVGARNQPQHF
>TRBV24-1|TRBD2|TRBJ2-1|13|-
TGTGCCACCAGTGATCCGGGGGGCAATGAGCAGTTCTTC
CATSDPGGNEQFF
>TRBV6-1|-|TRBJ1-6|17|-
TGTGCCAGCAGTGAATTAGGGGTAGGGGCACTCAATTCACCCCTCCACTTT
CASSELGVGALNSPLHF
>TRBV19|TRBD2|TRBJ2-5|15|-
TGTGCCAGTCGATTTAGCGGGAGTCTAGGAGAGACCCAGTACTTC
CASRFSGSLGETQYF
>TRBV2|-|TRBJ1-6|15|-
TGTGCCAGCAGCTCGGGGTCCCTAGGTAATTCACCCCTCCACTTT
CASSSGSLGNSPLHF
>TRBV19|TRBD2|TRBJ2-1|17|few
TGTGCCAGTAGTATATGGACTAGCTGGAGAAAGGACAATGAGCAGTTCTTC
CASSIWTSWRKDNEQFF
>TRBV9|-|TRBJ1-2|13|-
TGTGCCAGCAGCGTAGAGGGGGAGAACGGCTACACCTTC
CASSVEGENGYTF
>TRBV7-9|TRBD2|TRBJ2-2|16|once
TGTGCCAGCAGCTTTTTTGGGCTAGCGGACACCGGGGAGCTGTTTTTT
CASSFFGLADTGELFF
>TRBV7-8|TRBD1|TRBJ1-2|15|-
TGTGCCAGCAGCTTAGGGGACAGGGGTGGATATGGCTACACCTTC
CASSLGDRGGYGYTF
>TRBV19|TRBD1|TRBJ1-2|18|-
TGTGCCAGTAGTATCCAGGGGGCGCAGCGGCTTAAGCTCTATGGCTACACCTTC
CASSIQGAQRLKLYGYTF
>TRBV19|TRBD1|TRBJ2-4|16|-
TGTGCCAGTAGTTCAGGACAGGCCACCTCTGGGGACATTCAGTACTTC
CASSSGQATSGDIQYF
>TRBV25-1|TRBD1|TRBJ2-1|15|-
TGTGCCAGCAGTGTCCGGGACAGGGCTTACAATGAGCAGTTCTTC
CASSVRDRAYNEQFF
>TRBV2|-|TRBJ2-1|15|-
TGTGCCAGCAGTCTAGTTTACAAGGGAGGCGATGAGCAGTTCTTC
CASSLVYKGGDEQFF